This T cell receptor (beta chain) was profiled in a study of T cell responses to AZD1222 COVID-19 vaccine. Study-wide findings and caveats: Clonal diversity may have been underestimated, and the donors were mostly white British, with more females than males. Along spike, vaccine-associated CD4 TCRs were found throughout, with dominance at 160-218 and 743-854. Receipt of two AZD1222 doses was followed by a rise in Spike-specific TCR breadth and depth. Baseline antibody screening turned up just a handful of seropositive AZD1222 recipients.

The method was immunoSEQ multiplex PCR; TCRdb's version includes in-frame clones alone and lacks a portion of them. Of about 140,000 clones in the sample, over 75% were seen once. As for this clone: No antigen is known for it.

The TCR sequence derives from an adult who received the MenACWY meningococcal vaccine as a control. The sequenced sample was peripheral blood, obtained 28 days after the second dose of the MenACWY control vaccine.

For the CDR3, the DNA is TGTGCCAGCAGCTTAGAGGGGCAGTTCTTC. This encodes CASSLEGQFF. This chain connects TRBV11-2 to TRBJ2-1; D is undetermined. The length of the CDR3 is 10 residues. The germline CDR1 and CDR2 sequences are SGHAT and FQNNGV. Trimming left V 0 bases short and J 12 bases short, with 3 bases between.